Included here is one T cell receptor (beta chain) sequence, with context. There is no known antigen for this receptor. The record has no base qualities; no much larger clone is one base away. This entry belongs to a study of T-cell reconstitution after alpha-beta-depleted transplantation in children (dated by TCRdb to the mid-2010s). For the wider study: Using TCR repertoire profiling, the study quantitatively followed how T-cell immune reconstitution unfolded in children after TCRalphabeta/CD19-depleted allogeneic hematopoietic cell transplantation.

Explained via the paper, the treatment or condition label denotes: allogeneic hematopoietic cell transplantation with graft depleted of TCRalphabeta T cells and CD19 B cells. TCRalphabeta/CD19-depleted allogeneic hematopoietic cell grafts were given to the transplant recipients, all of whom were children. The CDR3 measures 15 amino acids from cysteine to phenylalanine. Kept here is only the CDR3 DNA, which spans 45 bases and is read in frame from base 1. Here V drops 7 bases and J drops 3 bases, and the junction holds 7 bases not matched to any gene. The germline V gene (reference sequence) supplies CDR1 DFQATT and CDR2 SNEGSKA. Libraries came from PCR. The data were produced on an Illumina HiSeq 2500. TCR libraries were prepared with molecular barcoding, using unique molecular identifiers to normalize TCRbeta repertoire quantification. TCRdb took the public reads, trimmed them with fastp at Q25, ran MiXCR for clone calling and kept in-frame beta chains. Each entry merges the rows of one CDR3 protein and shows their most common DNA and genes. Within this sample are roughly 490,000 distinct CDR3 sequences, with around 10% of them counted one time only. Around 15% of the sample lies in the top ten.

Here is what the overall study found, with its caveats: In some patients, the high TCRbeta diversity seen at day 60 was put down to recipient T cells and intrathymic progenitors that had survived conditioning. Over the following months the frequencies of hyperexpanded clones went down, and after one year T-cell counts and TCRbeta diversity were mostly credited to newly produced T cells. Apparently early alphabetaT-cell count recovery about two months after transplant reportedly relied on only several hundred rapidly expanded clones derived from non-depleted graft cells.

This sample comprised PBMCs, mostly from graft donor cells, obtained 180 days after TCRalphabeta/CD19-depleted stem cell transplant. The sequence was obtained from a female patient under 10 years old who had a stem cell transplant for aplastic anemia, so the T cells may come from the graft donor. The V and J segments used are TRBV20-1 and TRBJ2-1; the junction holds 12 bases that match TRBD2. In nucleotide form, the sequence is TGCAGTGTTCCGACTAGCGGGGGAGACTACAATGAGCAGTTCTTC. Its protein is CSVPTSGGDYNEQFF.